The entry below describes one TCR beta chain. The antigen is undetermined. The source of the sample is a study of T cells in Graves' hyperthyroidism and ophthalmopathy. Points from the study as a whole: The model made its ophthalmopathy prediction, and onset followed a median about 6.8 months later.

The study excluded patients with uncontrolled infection, other autoimmune disease, pregnancy or lactation. TCR beta CDR3 sequences were amplified from RNA transcripts. HTBI primers were the set used in a first-round RT-PCR of the TCR CDR3. MiXCR, applied by TCRdb to the multiplex PCR reads, yields one record per CDR3 protein. In the table there are around 520,000 distinct CDR3 sequences, roughly 25% of which are singletons. The sequenced material came from blood. This sequence was found in a woman under 40 with Graves' ophthalmopathy.

As DNA, the CDR3 is TGTGCCAGCCAAGTAGGCGGGAATGACATACAGCAGTACTTC. Residues: CASQVGGNDIQQYF. The genes are TRBV7-9 and TRBJ2-7; D is perhaps TRBD2 (6 bases). V lost 8 bases, J lost 8 bases, and 22 bases lay in between. This CDR3 spans 14 amino acids. Looked up from germline, CDR1 is SEHNR and CDR2 is FQNEAQ (reference sequence).